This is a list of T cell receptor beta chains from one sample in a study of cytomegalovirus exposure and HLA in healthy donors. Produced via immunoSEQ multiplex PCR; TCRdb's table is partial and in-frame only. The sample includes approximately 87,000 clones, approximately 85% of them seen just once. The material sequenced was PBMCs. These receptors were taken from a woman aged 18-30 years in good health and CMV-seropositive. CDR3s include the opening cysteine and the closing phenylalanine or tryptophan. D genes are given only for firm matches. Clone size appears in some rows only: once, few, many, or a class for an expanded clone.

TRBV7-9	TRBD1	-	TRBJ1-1	TGTGCCAGCAGCACCCCGACAGGGTTTGGCACTGAAGCTTTCTTT	CASSTPTGFGTEAFF
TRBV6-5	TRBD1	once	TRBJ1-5	TGTGCCAGCAGTCGGGACAGGGGAAGCAATCAGCCCCAGCATTTT	CASSRDRGSNQPQHF
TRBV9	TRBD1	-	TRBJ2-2	TGTGCCAGCAGCGTAGTGGGACAGGGGACCCGGGAGCTGTTTTTT	CASSVVGQGTRELFF
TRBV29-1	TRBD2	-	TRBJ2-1	TGCAGCGTTGTGGCCGGGACTAGCGGGAGGTTTTACAATGAGCAGTTCTTC	CSVVAGTSGRFYNEQFF
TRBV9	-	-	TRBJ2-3	TGTGCCAGCAGCGGGGGATCCGGGATCAGCACAGATACGCAGTATTTT	CASSGGSGISTDTQYF
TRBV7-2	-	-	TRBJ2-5	TGTGCCAGCAGCCCGCGGACAAACCAAGAGACCCAGTACTTC	CASSPRTNQETQYF
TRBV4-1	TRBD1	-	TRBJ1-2	TGCGCCAGCAGCCAAGAAGGACAGGGACGCTATGGCTACACCTTC	CASSQEGQGRYGYTF
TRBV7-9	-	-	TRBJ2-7	TGTGCCAGCAGCTTAGCGGGTAGGAGCTACGAGCAGTACTTC	CASSLAGRSYEQYF
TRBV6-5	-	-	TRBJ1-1	TGTGCCAGCAGTTACACAGGGACGATAAACACTGAAGCTTTCTTT	CASSYTGTINTEAFF
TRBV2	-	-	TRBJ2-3	TGTGCCAGCAGTGACACCCTAGCGAGTAGCACAGATACGCAGTATTTT	CASSDTLASSTDTQYF
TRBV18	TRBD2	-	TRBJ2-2	TGTGCCAGCTCACCATTACCCCTTCGACTAGCGGGAGAGACCGGGGAGCTGTTTTTT	CASSPLPLRLAGETGELFF
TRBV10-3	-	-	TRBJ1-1	TGTGCCATCAGGGGGGAGGGGGAGAGAATGAACACTGAAGCTTTCTTT	CAIRGEGERMNTEAFF
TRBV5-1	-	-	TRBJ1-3	TGCGCCAGCACGGAGAACTCTGGAAACACCATATATTTT	CASTENSGNTIYF
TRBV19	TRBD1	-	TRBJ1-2	TGTGCCAGTAGCCTGGCTGGGACAGGGAACACGGGCTACACCTTC	CASSLAGTGNTGYTF
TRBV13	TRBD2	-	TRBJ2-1	TGTGCCAGCAGCCGATCGGGACTAGCCAATGAGCAGTTCTTC	CASSRSGLANEQFF